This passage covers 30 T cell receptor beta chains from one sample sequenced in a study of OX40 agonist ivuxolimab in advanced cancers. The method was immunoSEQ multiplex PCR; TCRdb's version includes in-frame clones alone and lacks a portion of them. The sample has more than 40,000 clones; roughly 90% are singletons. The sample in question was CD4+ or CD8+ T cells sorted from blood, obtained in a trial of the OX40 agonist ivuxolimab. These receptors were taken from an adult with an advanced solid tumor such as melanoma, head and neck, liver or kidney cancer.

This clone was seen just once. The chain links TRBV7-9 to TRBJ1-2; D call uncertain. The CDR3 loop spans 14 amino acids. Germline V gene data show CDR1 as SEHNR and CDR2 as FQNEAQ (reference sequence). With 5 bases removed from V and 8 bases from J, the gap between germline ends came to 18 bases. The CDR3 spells CASSGINTFQGYTF. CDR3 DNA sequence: TGTGCCAGCAGCGGTATTAATACCTTTCAAGGCTACACCTTC. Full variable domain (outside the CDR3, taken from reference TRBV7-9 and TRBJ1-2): DTGVSQNPRHKITKRGQNVTFRCDPISEHNRLYWYRQTLGQGPEFLTYFQNEAQLEKSRLLSDRFSAERPKGSFSTLEIQRTEQGDSAMYLCASSGINTFQGYTFGSGTRLTVV.

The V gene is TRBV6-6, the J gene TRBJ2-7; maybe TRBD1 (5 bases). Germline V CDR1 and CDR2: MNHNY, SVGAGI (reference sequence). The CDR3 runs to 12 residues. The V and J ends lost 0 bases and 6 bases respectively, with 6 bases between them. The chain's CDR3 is CASSYSQGEQYF. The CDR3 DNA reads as TGTGCCAGCAGTTACTCCCAGGGCGAGCAGTACTTC.

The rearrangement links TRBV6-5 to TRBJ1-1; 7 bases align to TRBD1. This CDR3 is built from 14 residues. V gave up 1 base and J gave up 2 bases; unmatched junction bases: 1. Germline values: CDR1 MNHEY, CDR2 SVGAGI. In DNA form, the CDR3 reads TGTGCCAGCAGTTACTACAGGGGAAACACTGAAGCTTTCTTT. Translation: CASSYYRGNTEAFF.

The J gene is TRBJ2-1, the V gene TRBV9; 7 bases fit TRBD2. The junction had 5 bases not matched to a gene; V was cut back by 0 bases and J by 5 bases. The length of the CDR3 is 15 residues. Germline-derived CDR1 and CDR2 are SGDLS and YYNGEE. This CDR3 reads CASSVGGSPHNEQFF. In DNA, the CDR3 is TGTGCCAGCAGCGTAGGCGGGAGCCCCCACAATGAGCAGTTCTTC.

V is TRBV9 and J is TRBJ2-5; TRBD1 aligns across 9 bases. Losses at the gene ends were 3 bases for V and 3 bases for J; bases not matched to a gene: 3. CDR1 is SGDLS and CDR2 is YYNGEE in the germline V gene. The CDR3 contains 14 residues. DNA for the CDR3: TGTGCCAGCAGCGACCGGGACAGGGAAGAGACCCAGTACTTC. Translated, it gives CASSDRDREETQYF.

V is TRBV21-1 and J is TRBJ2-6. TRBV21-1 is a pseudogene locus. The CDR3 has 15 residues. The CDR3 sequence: CASSTKGSGANVLTF. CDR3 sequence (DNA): TGTGCCAGCAGCACTAAGGGATCCGGGGCCAACGTCCTGACTTTC.

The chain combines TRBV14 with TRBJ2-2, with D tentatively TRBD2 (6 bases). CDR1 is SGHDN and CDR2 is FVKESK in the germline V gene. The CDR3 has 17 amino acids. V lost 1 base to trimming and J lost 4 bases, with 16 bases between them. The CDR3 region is CASSQVRPGVGTGELFF. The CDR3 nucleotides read TGTGCCAGCAGCCAAGTGAGACCGGGGGTAGGCACCGGGGAGCTGTTTTTT.

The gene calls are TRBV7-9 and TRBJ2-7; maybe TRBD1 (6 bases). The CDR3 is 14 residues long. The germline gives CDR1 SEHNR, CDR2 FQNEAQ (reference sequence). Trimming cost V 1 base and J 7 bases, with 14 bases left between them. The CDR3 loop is CASSLGGPVEEQYV. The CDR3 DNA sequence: TGTGCCAGCAGCTTAGGGGGGCCGGTCGAAGAGCAGTACGTC.

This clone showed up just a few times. CDR3 sequence: CASSTSLGSPLHF. CDR3 DNA: TGTGCCAGCAGCACTTCCTTGGGTTCACCCCTCCACTTT. The V and J genes are TRBV27 and TRBJ1-6; the D is unclear. This CDR3 contains 13 residues. In germline, CDR1 is MNHEY, CDR2 SMNVEV (reference sequence). The V and J ends lost 6 bases and 9 bases respectively, with 12 bases between them.

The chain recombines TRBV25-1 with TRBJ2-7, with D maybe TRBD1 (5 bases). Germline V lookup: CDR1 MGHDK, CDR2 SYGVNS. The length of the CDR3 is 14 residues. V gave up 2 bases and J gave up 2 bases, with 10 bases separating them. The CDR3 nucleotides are TGTGCCAGCAGTGAAGGGGCGTTCCCCTACGAGCAGTACTTC. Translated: CASSEGAFPYEQYF.

This CDR3 reads CASSQSNEVLVYGYTF. The CDR3 DNA reads as TGTGCCAGCAGCCAGTCGAATGAGGTACTGGTCTATGGCTACACCTTC. This chain uses TRBV6-6 with TRBJ1-2, with D uncertain. Germline assignment: CDR1 MNHNY and CDR2 SVGAGI (reference sequence). Trimming stripped 6 bases from V and 4 bases from J, with 21 bases between. The CDR3 is 16 amino acids.

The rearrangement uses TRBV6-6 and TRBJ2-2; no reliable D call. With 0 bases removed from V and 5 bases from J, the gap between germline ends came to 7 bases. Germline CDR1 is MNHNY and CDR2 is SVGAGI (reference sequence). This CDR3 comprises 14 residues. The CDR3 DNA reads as TGTGCCAGCAGTTACTCGCTGGGTACCGGGGAGCTGTTTTTT. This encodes CASSYSLGTGELFF.

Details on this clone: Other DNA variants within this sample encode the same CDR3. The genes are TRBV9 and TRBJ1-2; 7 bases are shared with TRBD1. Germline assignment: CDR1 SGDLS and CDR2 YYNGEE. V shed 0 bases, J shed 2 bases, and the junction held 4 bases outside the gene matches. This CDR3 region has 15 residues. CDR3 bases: TGTGCCAGCAGCGTAGAGGGACAGAGAAACTATGGCTACACCTTC. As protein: CASSVEGQRNYGYTF.

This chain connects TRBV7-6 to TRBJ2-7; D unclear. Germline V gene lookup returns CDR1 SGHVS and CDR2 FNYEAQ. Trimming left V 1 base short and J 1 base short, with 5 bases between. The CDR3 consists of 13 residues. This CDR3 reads CASSLGDSYEQYV. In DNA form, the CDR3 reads TGTGCCAGCAGCTTAGGGGATTCCTACGAGCAGTACGTC.

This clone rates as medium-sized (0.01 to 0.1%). The chain's CDR3 is CASSPADSTGAYEQYF. The CDR3 region has the DNA TGTGCCAGCAGCCCAGCGGACTCCACGGGGGCGTACGAGCAGTACTTC. This chain joins TRBV9 and TRBJ2-7; D could derive from TRBD1 or TRBD2 (6 bases each). The CDR3 covers 16 residues. V dropped 4 bases and J dropped 4 bases, with 21 bases sitting between them. The V gene's germline CDR1 is SGDLS and CDR2 YYNGEE. The full variable domain, in which reference TRBV9 and TRBJ2-7 provide the parts outside the CDR3, is DSGVTQTPKHLITATGQRVTLRCSPRSGDLSVYWYQQSLDQGLQFLIQYYNGEERAKGNILERFSAQQFPDLHSELNLSSLELGDSALYFCASSPADSTGAYEQYFGPGTRLTVT.

The CDR3 bases are TGTGCCAGCAGCTACGGGACTAGCAACACCGGGGAGCTGTTTTTT. Translation: CASSYGTSNTGELFF. The chain has TRBV7-9 and TRBJ2-2; 9 bases fit TRBD2. V dropped 4 bases and J dropped 2; count of bases not matched to a gene: 2. This CDR3 spans 15 amino acids. CDR1 and CDR2 from the germline V gene are SEHNR and FQNEAQ (reference sequence).

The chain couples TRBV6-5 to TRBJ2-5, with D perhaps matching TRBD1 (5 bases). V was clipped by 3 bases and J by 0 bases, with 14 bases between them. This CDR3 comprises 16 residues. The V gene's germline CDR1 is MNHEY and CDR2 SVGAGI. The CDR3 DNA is TGTGCCAGCAGTTATTCTTACGACAGCCACCAAGAGACCCAGTACTTC. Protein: CASSYSYDSHQETQYF.

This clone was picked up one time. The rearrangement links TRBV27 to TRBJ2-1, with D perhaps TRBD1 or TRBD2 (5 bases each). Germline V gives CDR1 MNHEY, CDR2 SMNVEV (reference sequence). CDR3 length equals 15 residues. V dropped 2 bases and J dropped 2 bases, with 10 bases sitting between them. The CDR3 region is CASSLGQGAYNEQFF. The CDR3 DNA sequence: TGTGCCAGCAGTTTAGGGCAGGGAGCCTACAATGAGCAGTTCTTC.

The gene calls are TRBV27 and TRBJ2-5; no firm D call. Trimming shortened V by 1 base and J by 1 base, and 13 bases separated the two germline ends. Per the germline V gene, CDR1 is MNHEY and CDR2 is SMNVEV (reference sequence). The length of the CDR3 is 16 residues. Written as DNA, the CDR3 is TGTGCCAGCAGTTTATTATTTCCACAGCCCCAAGAGACCCAGTACTTC. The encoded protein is CASSLLFPQPQETQYF.

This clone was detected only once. The CDR3 region is CASSWAGTSTGELFF. CDR3 nucleotide sequence: TGTGCCAGCAGCTGGGCAGGGACGTCCACCGGGGAGCTGTTTTTT. This chain links TRBV7-6 with TRBJ2-2; tentatively, D is TRBD1 or TRBD2 (5 bases each). Germline CDR1 reads SGHVS; CDR2 reads FNYEAQ. The CDR3 consists of 15 residues. Trimming removed 4 bases from V and 4 bases from J, with 13 bases in between.

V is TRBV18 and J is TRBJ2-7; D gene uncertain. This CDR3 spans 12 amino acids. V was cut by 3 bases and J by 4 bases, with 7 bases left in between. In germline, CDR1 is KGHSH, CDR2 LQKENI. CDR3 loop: CASSPPTYEQYF. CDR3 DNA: TGTGCCAGCTCACCCCCCACGTACGAGCAGTACTTC.

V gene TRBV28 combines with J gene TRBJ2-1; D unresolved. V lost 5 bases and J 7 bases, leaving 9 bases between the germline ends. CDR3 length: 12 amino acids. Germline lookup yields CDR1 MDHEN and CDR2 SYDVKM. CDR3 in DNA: TGTGCCAGCAGTCCATCACGTAATGAGCAGTTCTTC. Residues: CASSPSRNEQFF.

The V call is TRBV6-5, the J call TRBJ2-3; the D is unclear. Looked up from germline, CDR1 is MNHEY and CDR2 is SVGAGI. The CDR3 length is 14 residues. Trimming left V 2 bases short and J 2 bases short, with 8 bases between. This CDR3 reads CASSYGLFTDTQYF. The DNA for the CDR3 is TGTGCCAGCAGTTACGGCCTTTTCACAGATACGCAGTATTTT.

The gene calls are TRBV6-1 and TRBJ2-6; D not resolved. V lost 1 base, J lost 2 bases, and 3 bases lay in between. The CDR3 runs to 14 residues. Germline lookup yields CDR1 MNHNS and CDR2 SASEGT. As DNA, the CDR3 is TGTGCCAGCAGTGAAGTGGCTGGGGCCAACGTCCTGACTTTC. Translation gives CASSEVAGANVLTF.

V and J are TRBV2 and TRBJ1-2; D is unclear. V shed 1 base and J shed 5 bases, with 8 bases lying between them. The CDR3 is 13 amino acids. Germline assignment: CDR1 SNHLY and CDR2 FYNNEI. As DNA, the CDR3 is TGTGCCAGCAGTGAAGGGACCCCATATGGCTACACCTTC. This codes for CASSEGTPYGYTF.

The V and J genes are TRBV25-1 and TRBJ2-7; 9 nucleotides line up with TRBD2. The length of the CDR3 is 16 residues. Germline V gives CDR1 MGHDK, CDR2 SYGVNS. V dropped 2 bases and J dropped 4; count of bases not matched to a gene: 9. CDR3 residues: CASSERWREGLYEQYF. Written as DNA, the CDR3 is TGTGCCAGCAGTGAAAGGTGGCGGGAGGGCCTGTACGAGCAGTACTTC.

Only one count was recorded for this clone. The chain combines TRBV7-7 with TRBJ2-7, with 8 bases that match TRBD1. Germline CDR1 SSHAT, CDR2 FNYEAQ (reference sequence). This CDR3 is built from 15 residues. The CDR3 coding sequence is TGTGCTAGCAGCCCGGATGGACAGGGCCCTTACGAGCAGTACGTC. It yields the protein CASSPDGQGPYEQYV.

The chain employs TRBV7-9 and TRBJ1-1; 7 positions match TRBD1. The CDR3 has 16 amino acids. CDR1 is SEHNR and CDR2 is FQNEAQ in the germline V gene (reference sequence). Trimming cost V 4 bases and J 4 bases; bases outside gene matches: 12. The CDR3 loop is CASSSRGTEIGTEAFF. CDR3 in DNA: TGTGCCAGCAGCTCAAGAGGGACAGAAATTGGCACTGAAGCTTTCTTT. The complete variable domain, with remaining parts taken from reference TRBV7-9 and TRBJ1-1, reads DTGVSQNPRHKITKRGQNVTFRCDPISEHNRLYWYRQTLGQGPEFLTYFQNEAQLEKSRLLSDRFSAERPKGSFSTLEIQRTEQGDSAMYLCASSSRGTEIGTEAFFGQGTRLTVV.

The CDR3: CASSPTGVSNQPQHF. The CDR3 region has the DNA TGTGCCAGCAGCCCGACAGGGGTCAGCAATCAGCCCCAGCATTTT. The chain uses TRBV11-2 and TRBJ1-5; 8 nucleotides match TRBD1. The CDR3 has 15 amino acids. V dropped 5 bases and J dropped 1; count of bases not matched to a gene: 4. CDR1 SGHAT and CDR2 FQNNGV come from the germline V gene.

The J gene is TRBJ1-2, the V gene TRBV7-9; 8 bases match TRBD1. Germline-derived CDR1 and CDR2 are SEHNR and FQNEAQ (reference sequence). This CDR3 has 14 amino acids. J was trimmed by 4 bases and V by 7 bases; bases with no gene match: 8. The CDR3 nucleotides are TGTGCCAGCACCTCAGGGGGCCTAAGCTATGGCTACACCTTC. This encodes CASTSGGLSYGYTF.